A single sample is the source of the 21 T cell receptor beta chains below, sequenced in a study of T cell changes during pregnancy in multiple sclerosis. Sequencing was performed with immunoSEQ multiplex PCR; in TCRdb, only in-frame clones are kept and a portion is missing. The repertoire consists of 55,000 to 65,000 clones, with about 91% occurring once and the leading ten covering around 0.85%. The sequencing here drew on peripheral blood, taken in the first trimester of pregnancy. These receptors were collected from a female donor with multiple sclerosis, enrolled in a pregnancy study.

The chain has TRBV7-2 and TRBJ2-5; the match to TRBD2 covers 11 bases. The CDR3 is made up of 18 amino acids. V shed 1 base and J 2 bases; nucleotides not matched to a gene: 9. Germline CDR1 reads SGHTA; CDR2 reads FQGNSA. As DNA, the CDR3 is TGTGCCAGCAGCTTAGTTGCCCTAGCGGGGGGCCCGCAAGAGACCCAGTACTTC. Its translation is CASSLVALAGGPQETQYF. The whole variable domain, remainder taken from reference TRBV7-2 and TRBJ2-5, is GAGVSQSPSNKVTEKGKDVELRCDPISGHTALYWYRQSLGQGLEFLIYFQGNSAPDKSGLPSDRFSAERTGGSVSTLTIQRTQQEDSAVYLCASSLVALAGGPQETQYFGPGTRLLVL.

CDR3 nucleotide sequence: TGTGCCAGCAGCTTCATCAGGGGTGGGAGCTATGGCTACACCTTC. This codes for CASSFIRGGSYGYTF. The gene calls are TRBV5-4 and TRBJ1-2; D might be TRBD1 (6 bases). V dropped 2 bases and J dropped 4 bases, with 15 bases sitting between them. Germline-derived CDR1 and CDR2 are SGHNT and YYREEE (reference sequence). This CDR3 has 15 residues.

The gene calls are TRBV6-1 and TRBJ1-6; TRBD1 matches 7 bases. V shed 4 bases, J shed 6 bases, and the junction held 3 bases outside the gene matches. This CDR3 is built from 14 residues. Germline CDR1 and CDR2: MNHNS and SASEGT. The DNA of the CDR3 is TGTGCCAGCAGTGCCCGGACAGGTAATTCACCCCTCCACTTT. Amino acids: CASSARTGNSPLHF.

The chain has TRBV29-1 and TRBJ2-2, with 7 bases that match TRBD2. The germline gives CDR1 SQVTM, CDR2 ANQGSEA. The CDR3 is made up of 13 amino acids. V was pared by 7 bases and J by 5 bases, with 7 bases of the junction left unmatched. The CDR3 coding sequence is TGCAGCGCTGGGGGGGATGCGACCGGGGAGCTGTTTTTT. This sequence encodes CSAGGDATGELFF.

V and J are TRBV19 and TRBJ2-3; TRBD2 matches 8 bases. Germline V gene data show CDR1 as LNHDA and CDR2 as SQIVND (reference sequence). The CDR3 length is 15 residues. The trim removed 0 bases at V and 4 bases at J, leaving 3 bases unmatched. For the CDR3, the DNA is TGTGCCAGTAGTATAGAGGTCGGGGGGGCAGATACGCAGTATTTT. This sequence encodes CASSIEVGGADTQYF.

This clone occurred a few times. The V and J genes are TRBV2 and TRBJ2-1; TRBD2 agrees at 9 bases. CDR3 size: 14 residues. V was pared by 10 bases and J by 3 bases, with 7 bases of the junction left unmatched. CDR1 and CDR2 (germline): SNHLY, FYNNEI. CDR3 in amino acids: CATRLAGVYNEQFF. Written as DNA, the CDR3 is TGTGCCACACGATTAGCGGGGGTCTACAATGAGCAGTTCTTC.

The chain recombines TRBV2 with TRBJ2-7, with D possibly TRBD1 on 7 matching bases. The CDR3 sequence is 14 residues long. Trimming took 8 bases from V and 0 from J, leaving 14 bases between them. Germline V gives CDR1 SNHLY, CDR2 FYNNEI. This chain's CDR3 is CASRGQGDSYEQYF. The CDR3 DNA reads as TGTGCCAGCCGGGGGCAGGGGGACTCCTACGAGCAGTACTTC.

The chain carries TRBV7-6 and TRBJ2-2, with 8 nucleotides matching TRBD1. The CDR3 runs 15 residues. Per the germline V gene, CDR1 is SGHVS and CDR2 is FNYEAQ. Trimming removed 4 bases from V and 6 bases from J; junction bases left unmatched: 7. The chain's CDR3 is CASSSTGGLAGELFF. For the CDR3, the DNA is TGTGCCAGCAGCTCCACAGGGGGACTCGCCGGGGAGCTGTTTTTT.

The chain has TRBV4-1 and TRBJ1-6; D remains unclear. Germline V CDR1 and CDR2: MGHRA, YSYEKL. The V and J ends lost 0 bases and 13 bases respectively, with 10 bases between them. The CDR3 totals 13 residues. The CDR3 nucleotides read TGCGCCAGCAGCCAAGACGGGGTTCCTCCCCTCCACTTT. This encodes CASSQDGVPPLHF.

Only a few counts were recorded for this clone. J is TRBJ1-1 and V is TRBV4-3, with TRBD1 as a possible D gene (5 bases). V dropped 1 base and J dropped 1 base, with 10 bases sitting between them. Germline lookup yields CDR1 LGHNA and CDR2 YSLEER. The length of the CDR3 is 15 residues. This CDR3 is CASSQVAGGNTEAFF. The CDR3 coding sequence is TGCGCCAGCAGCCAAGTGGCCGGGGGGAACACTGAAGCTTTCTTT.

The chain has TRBV6-4 and TRBJ1-2; D gene ambiguous. From germline, CDR1 is MRHNA and CDR2 SNTAGT. V dropped 0 bases and J dropped 8 bases, with 13 bases sitting between them. The CDR3 contains 14 residues. The CDR3 spells CASSDSLKAEGYTF. CDR3 bases: TGTGCCAGCAGTGACTCTTTGAAAGCGGAGGGCTACACCTTC.

The V gene is TRBV9, the J gene TRBJ1-2, with 8 bases lining up with TRBD1. Germline V gene data show CDR1 as SGDLS and CDR2 as YYNGEE. Trimming removed 0 bases from V and 7 bases from J; junction bases left unmatched: 2. The CDR3 totals 13 residues. In DNA, the CDR3 is TGTGCCAGCAGCGTAGGACAGGGGAGTGGCTACACCTTC. Amino acids: CASSVGQGSGYTF.

The chain employs TRBV4-3 and TRBJ1-1; D call uncertain. With 4 bases removed from V and 0 bases from J, the gap between germline ends came to 15 bases. Germline V gene sequence: CDR1 LGHNA, CDR2 YSLEER. This CDR3 spans 16 amino acids. This CDR3 reads CASSPAVTGMNTEAFF. In DNA, the CDR3 is TGCGCCAGCAGCCCTGCAGTGACGGGGATGAACACTGAAGCTTTCTTT.

The chain couples TRBV6-5 to TRBJ2-3, with 10 bases identical to TRBD1. Losses at the gene ends were 6 bases for V and 9 bases for J; bases not matched to a gene: 9. Germline loops: CDR1 MNHEY, CDR2 SVGAGI. This CDR3 spans 14 amino acids. CDR3 amino acids: CASSIPGTGATQYF. As DNA, the CDR3 is TGTGCCAGCAGCATACCCGGGACAGGGGCGACGCAGTATTTT.

V usage is TRBV4-3 and J usage is TRBJ1-2; weak D call: TRBD1 (6 bases). CDR1 is LGHNA, CDR2 YSLEER, per germline. This CDR3 has 15 amino acids. The V end lost 3 bases, the J end lost 4 bases, and 15 bases lay between the germline ends. CDR3 nucleotide sequence: TGCGCCAGCAGCCAGTCGACAGGTTCGCCCTATGGCTACACCTTC. Its translation: CASSQSTGSPYGYTF.

The V gene is TRBV4-3, the J gene TRBJ1-4, with a weak D call TRBD1 (5 bases). V gave up 1 base and J gave up 7 bases, with 16 bases separating them. The CDR3 has 16 amino acids. Germline CDR1 reads LGHNA; CDR2 reads YSLEER. The CDR3 is CASSQGGVGVSEKLFF. In nucleotides, the CDR3 is TGCGCCAGCAGCCAAGGGGGGGTCGGGGTTAGTGAAAAACTGTTTTTT.

The rearrangement links TRBV25-1 to TRBJ1-1, with D possibly TRBD1 on 6 matching bases. This CDR3 is 13 amino acids long. The V and J ends lost 6 bases and 0 bases respectively, with 8 bases between them. Germline V gene sequence: CDR1 MGHDK, CDR2 SYGVNS. The CDR3 sequence: CASSRQVNTEAFF. The CDR3 DNA reads as TGTGCCAGCAGCCGACAGGTGAACACTGAAGCTTTCTTT.

The CDR3 here is CASSPQFTEAFF. CDR3 sequence (DNA): TGTGCCAGCAGCCCCCAGTTCACTGAAGCTTTCTTT. The chain couples TRBV9 to TRBJ1-1; D remains ambiguous. With 4 bases removed from V and 4 bases from J, the gap between germline ends came to 8 bases. Germline V gene lookup returns CDR1 SGDLS and CDR2 YYNGEE. The CDR3 consists of 12 residues.

V gene TRBV13 combines with J gene TRBJ2-5; 16 bases are a match to TRBD2. Germline loops: CDR1 PRHDT, CDR2 FYEKMQ (reference sequence). V dropped 0 bases and J dropped 1; count of bases not matched to a gene: 5. The CDR3 loop spans 19 amino acids. This CDR3 reads CASSLGRGTSGGGQETQYF. The CDR3 DNA is TGTGCCAGCAGCTTAGGCCGGGGGACTAGCGGGGGGGGCCAAGAGACCCAGTACTTC.

The chain links TRBV5-1 to TRBJ2-2; TRBD2 matches 7 bases. This CDR3 contains 14 residues. With 4 bases clipped from V and 8 bases from J, the junction kept 8 bases outside the gene matches. The germline CDR1 and CDR2 sequences are SGHRS and YFSETQ. CDR3 nucleotide sequence: TGCGCCAGCAGCCCCGGGACTACTTTTGGGGAGCTGTTTTTT. Residues: CASSPGTTFGELFF. Filled out from reference TRBV5-1 and TRBJ2-2, the complete variable domain reads KAGVTQTPRYLIKTRGQQVTLSCSPISGHRSVSWYQQTPGQGLQFLFEYFSETQRNKGNFPGRFSGRQFSNSRSEMNVSTLELGDSALYLCASSPGTTFGELFFGEGSRLTVL.

This chain joins TRBV5-4 and TRBJ1-1; unclear D gene. CDR3 length equals 14 residues. Trimming left V 0 bases short and J 0 bases short, with 6 bases between. In germline, CDR1 is SGHNT, CDR2 YYREEE (reference sequence). The CDR3 DNA sequence: TGTGCCAGCAGCTTGGACAGCATGAACACTGAAGCTTTCTTT. As protein: CASSLDSMNTEAFF.